This T cell receptor beta chain was observed in a study of T-cell memory formation after mild COVID-19. In the study overall: Largely, TCR clusters stayed within a single donor. General study findings and limits: The pre-infection memory compartment contained some responding clones, suggesting cross-reactive memory joined.

A word on this clonotype: Antigen unknown.

TCRalpha and TCRbeta libraries used 5'RACE with constant-segment primers and UMIs. MiXCR was run by TCRdb on the 5' RACE reads, yielding one entry per CDR3 protein. The profile covers 250,000 to 300,000 distinct CDR3 sequences, with under 8.5% appearing a single time and less than 25% taken by the ten largest. The CDR3 has 13 residues. Germline assignment: CDR1 KGHSH and CDR2 LQKENI. The V end was cut by 5 bases, the J end by 3 bases, with 8 bases between. The sequenced material came from PBMCs or a T cell subset sorted from them (not recorded which). The sequence derives from a man aged 18 to 30 who had mild COVID-19 (a few samples of this study predate the infection). Cell type and time point are not known. This chain joins TRBV18 and TRBJ1-5; no reliable D call. CDR3 nucleotide sequence: TGTGCCAGCTCAAGTGCCGACAATCAGCCCCAGCATTTT. Its translation: CASSSADNQPQHF. Drawing the rest from reference TRBV18 and TRBJ1-5, the complete variable domain is NAGVMQNPRHLVRRRGQEARLRCSPMKGHSHVYWYRQLPEEGLKFMVYLQKENIIDESGMPKERFSAEFPKEGPSILRIQQVVRGDSAAYFCASSSADNQPQHFGDGTRLSIL.